This entry concerns a single T cell receptor beta chain. The target antigen is unknown. Clones were sequenced by immunoSEQ multiplex PCR, and TCRdb holds only the in-frame ones, with some missing. The sample includes around 70,000 clones, 95% seen only once; the top ten take about 0.032%. These data belong to a study of human thymus T cells. Whole-study results and caveats: There were highly overlapping thymic repertoires among unrelated individuals, as related research reported.

During corrective heart surgery, resections were taken, and the thymus tissue came from them. Serving as donors were healthy Finnish infants, each of whom was having open corrective surgery for congenital heart defects. CDR3 length: 16 amino acids. Germline V CDR1 and CDR2: MNHNS, SASEGT. V was pared by 2 bases and J by 4 bases, with 10 bases of the junction left unmatched. This receptor was identified in a girl under two years old with a congenital heart defect but otherwise immunologically healthy. Sample: thymus tissue. The rearrangement links TRBV6-1 to TRBJ1-1; 7 bases match TRBD1. The CDR3 coding sequence is TGTGCCAGCAGTGAAATGTCGACAGGGAAGGGCACTGAAGCTTTCTTT. Amino acid sequence: CASSEMSTGKGTEAFF.